This T cell receptor beta chain was found in a study of T cells after posttransplantation cyclophosphamide. Broader study findings: Donor CD8+ memory clones often dominated recipient blood repertoires at later times.

This clone occurred many times. As yet, its antigen is unknown. Germline CDR1 is MNHEY and CDR2 is SVGEGT. This CDR3 contains 16 residues. Deletions cut 2 bases from V and 1 base from J, with 14 bases between. Only in-frame clones appear in the TCRdb table, and some are missing; sequencing was by immunoSEQ multiplex PCR. Singletons are absent from the sample, which has 41,000 or so clones. The J gene is TRBJ1-1, the V gene TRBV6-2 or TRBV6-3; the D is unclear. Sequencing was done on a sample of PBMCs. This receptor was identified in a man aged 25 to 40 in good health and a related stem cell transplant donor. The chain's CDR3 is CASSYPRAAKNTEAFF. The CDR3 DNA reads TGTGCCAGCAGTTACCCGAGGGCAGCTAAGAACACTGAAGCTTTCTTT.